The T cell receptor beta chain described here comes from a study of long-term antiretroviral therapy in people with HIV (dated by TCRdb to between 2021 and 2024). Background for the entire study: The earliest samples were collected about a decade before the 2015 WHO recommendation for immediate ART, when ART was typically delayed until CD4 counts fell. A retrospective serial study tested whether changes in peripheral blood TRB repertoire composition and diversity were associated with ART initiation and durable HIV suppression. The cohort contributed over 150 cryopreserved PBMC samples from 30 adults with confirmed HIV infection, collected serially over a mean of around 6 years (range 1-12). Eleven of the 30 participants with HIV were female. No cross-contamination during QIAcube processing turned up in test extractions that ran a monoclonal T-cell line alongside more than 30 polyclonal samples.

In regard to this clone: No cognate antigen has been identified for it. Base quality data are lacking; no much larger clone is found one base away.

The CDR3 runs 14 residues from the cysteine to the phenylalanine. Of all the DNA, just the CDR3 is kept, 42 bases in frame from base 1. V is shortened by 3 bases, J by 3 bases, and the region joining them spans 8 bases. CDR1 and CDR2 (LNHDA, SQIVND) derive from the germline V gene (reference sequence). Inclusion was restricted to participants for whom at least one PBMC sample before ART initiation and at least two post-ART samples were available. Every participant with HIV received treatment in the United States of America. Before DNA extraction, cryopreserved samples of roughly 0.85-11 million PBMC were thawed and then washed. At the time of the earliest PBMC sample, participants with HIV were aged between roughly 20 and 60 years. PBMC samples were contributed by each participant from 1-4 timepoints before ART initiation and 2-8 timepoints after ART initiation, with a median of 7 samples. For every participant, serial HIV viral load, CD4+ T-cell count, ART history and demographic data were obtained. Genomic DNA was extracted from unsorted PBMC with a Qiagen kit on a QIAcube, with processing performed in batches of 12 samples.

The immunoSEQ hsTCRB v3.0 assay was used at survey level resolution to sequence the TRB variable region. The target sequencing depth for TRB was 40,000-50,000 T-cell genomes per sample. An Illumina MiSeq with a v3 150-cycle kit was used to sequence the pooled TRB libraries. On the study's bioinformatics: Analysis of repertoires was carried out in R inside a reproducible Nextflow workflow spanning QC, data transformation and analysis. Custom analyses were implemented in LymphoSeq2, an R package for AIRR-Seq data exploration. Several samples that yielded fewer than 5000 total TRB sequences were excluded, so that fewer than 250 HIV repertoires were analyzed. Among the roughly 180 retained HIV repertoires, approximately 61 were collected before ART initiation and 120 to 140 after ART initiation. Repertoires were downsampled to 5000 TRB nucleotide sequences, and summary statistics were averaged over 100 downsampling iterations. Only TRB sequences with CDR3 regions of at least seven amino acids were retained for analysis. Diversity was assessed using a clonality score derived from Shannon entropy and using the Gini coefficient. In repertoire networks, the top 5000 CDR3 amino acid sequences were linked whenever an edit distance of one separated two sequences. For TRB CDR3 amino acid sequences, antigen specificity groups and MHC restriction were predicted with GLIPH2. To flag known CMV, EBV, HIV or tissue antigen associations, CDR3 amino acid sequences were matched against VDJdb and McPAS-TCR. Pre-ART, post-ART and control groups were compared with Wilcoxon signed-rank tests and Holm-Bonferroni correction. Drawn from immuneACCESS, this table holds only the in-frame rearrangements with V and J called that TCRdb kept. Clones are partly lost; checked studies trace under half to an unresolved V gene and leave the rest unexplained. The DNA was the basis for D and trimming; V, J and clone size are from that table. The sample table shows under 20,000 clones, and 90% to 95% are seen once. The ten largest clonotypes hold about 9.6% of the sample.

The research as a whole found: The samples span the years 2004 to 2017, and the ART regimens used at that time may not be as effective as current regimens. No data were available on ART adherence, viral resistance or therapy changes, limiting inferences about post-ART repertoire changes. Because cell numbers in pre-ART samples were limited, unsorted PBMC were profiled instead of sorted CD4+ and CD8+ T cells. Limited PBMC availability meant only the TCR beta chain was sequenced, without alpha chain pairing. At every time point, the repertoire was dominated by expanded TRB clones first identified before ART initiation, although this dominance fluctuated and, in many PLHIV, declined after ART. Starting ART was linked to a significant rise in TRB diversity, yet even after long-term ART the diversity remained significantly lower than in transplant donor controls. Narrower CDR3 length ranges were observed in HIV repertoires than in controls, and an antigen-experienced repertoire with only a slight naive shift after ART was suggested by the network structure.

The sequencing here drew on unsorted PBMCs, taken 3 years after starting antiretroviral therapy. The chain is encoded by TRBV19 joined to TRBJ2-2, with a tentative D call of TRBD1 or TRBD2, each matching 5 bases. This clonotype originated in a man aged 50-60 years with HIV. This receptor has the CDR3 CASSMGRDTGELFF. The nucleotides read TGTGCCAGTAGTATGGGGCGGGACACCGGGGAGCTGTTTTTT.